This TCR beta chain was retrieved from a study of OX40 agonist ivuxolimab in advanced cancers. For the wider study: The costimulatory receptor OX40 (CD134) was targeted by ivuxolimab, a fully human IgG2 agonistic monoclonal antibody. Of the roughly 54 dose-escalation patients, hepatocellular carcinoma was present in approximately 20, melanoma in about 15, renal cell carcinoma in 9 and head and neck cancer in 9. Patients were allowed to have had prior anti-PD-1, anti-PD-L1 or anti-CTLA-4 therapy, and about 40% of the dose-escalation patients had been treated with checkpoint inhibitors. The paper covers the monotherapy dose-escalation part of the phase I ivuxolimab trial, which included N = 52 patients. Intravenous ivuxolimab was administered to patients every 2 weeks at six dose levels: 0.01, 0.1, 0.3, 1.5, 3 and 10 mg/kg. A male proportion of nearly 85% and a mean age of approximately 58 years, ranging from about 20 to 79, were recorded for the dose-escalation cohort. Partial responses occurred in three dose-escalation patients: two with cutaneous melanoma and one with hepatocellular carcinoma. The purpose of peripheral TCRbeta sequencing was to test whether ivuxolimab changed TCR sequence diversity and led to clonal T-cell expansion. General conclusions and limits of the study: The antigen specificity of the clonally expanded peripheral T cells was not determined. In the 0.1-3.0 mg/kg groups, partial responders had among the lowest normalized peripheral clonal expansion, particularly in CD8+ T cells. Low levels of normalized T-cell clonal expansion were also seen in some nonresponding patients. Clonal expansion of both CD4+ and CD8+ blood T cells was observed from baseline to week 6 at doses 0.1 to 3.0 mg/kg. After ivuxolimab, expanded clones were on average more numerous among CD8+ T cells than among CD4+ T cells.

Concerning this clone: No antigen is known for it. Qualities for individual bases were not recorded, and no much larger clone is one base off.

CDR1 is given as SGHVS and CDR2 as FQNEAQ, both from the germline V gene. Its CDR3 holds 19 amino acids, cysteine through phenylalanine. Of all the DNA, just the CDR3 is kept, 57 bases in frame from base 1. The germline V end is reduced by 5 bases and the J end by 4 bases; junction bases left unmatched: 10. The trial excluded patients who had a history of autoimmune disease or who were on systemic immunosuppression. Peripheral blood for TCR sequencing was collected from all dose cohorts at baseline, on cycle 4 day 1, and on cycle 7 day 1. The samples were drawn from a first-in-human, open-label, multicenter phase I dose-escalation trial of ivuxolimab. Adults with locally advanced or metastatic melanoma, renal cell, hepatocellular, or head and neck squamous cell carcinoma were enrolled in the trial. Before TCR sequencing, CD4+ and CD8+ T cells were separately sorted from peripheral blood. To sequence the TCRbeta CDR3 region, genomic DNA was isolated from the sorted cells. TCRbeta CDR3 regions were sequenced using the immunoSEQ Assay. In its TCRdb copy, this immuneACCESS table keeps in-frame sequences only and misses some clones. Where compared with another copy, unresolved V genes explain less than half of these, and the others have no known cause. The sample data list about 110,000 clones, and 80% to 95% of these were observed just once. Of the sample, about 0.67% falls within the top ten clones.

The sample in question was CD4+ or CD8+ T cells sorted from blood, obtained in a trial of the OX40 agonist ivuxolimab. The sequence was obtained from an adult with an advanced solid tumor such as melanoma, head and neck, liver or kidney cancer. This chain is built from TRBV7-8 and TRBJ2-2; TRBD2 agrees with 16 junctional bases. In nucleotide form, the sequence is TGTGCCAGCAGCGGCACCGGGACTAGCGGGAGGGCCGTCACCGGGGAGCTGTTTTTT. It encodes CASSGTGTSGRAVTGELFF.